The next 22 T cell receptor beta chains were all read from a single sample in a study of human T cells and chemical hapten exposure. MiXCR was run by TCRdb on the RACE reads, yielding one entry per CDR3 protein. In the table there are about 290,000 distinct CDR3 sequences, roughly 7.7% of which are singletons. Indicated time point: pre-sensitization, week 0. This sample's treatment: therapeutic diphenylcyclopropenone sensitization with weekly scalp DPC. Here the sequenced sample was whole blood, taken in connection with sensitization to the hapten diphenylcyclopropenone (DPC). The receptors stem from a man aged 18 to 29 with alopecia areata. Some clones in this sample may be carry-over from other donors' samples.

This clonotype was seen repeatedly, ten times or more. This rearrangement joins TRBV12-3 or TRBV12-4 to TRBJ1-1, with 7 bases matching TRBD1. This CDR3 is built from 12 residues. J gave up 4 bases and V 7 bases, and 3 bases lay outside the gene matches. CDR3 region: CASTDRVTEAFF. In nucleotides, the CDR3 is TGTGCCAGCACCGACAGGGTCACTGAAGCTTTCTTT.

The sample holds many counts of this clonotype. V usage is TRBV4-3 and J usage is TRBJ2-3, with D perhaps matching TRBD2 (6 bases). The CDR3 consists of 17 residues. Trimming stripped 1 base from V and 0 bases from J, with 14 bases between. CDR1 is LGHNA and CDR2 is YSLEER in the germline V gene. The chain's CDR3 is CASSQVTGTPSTDTQYF. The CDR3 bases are TGCGCCAGCAGCCAAGTCACCGGGACTCCTAGCACAGATACGCAGTATTTT.

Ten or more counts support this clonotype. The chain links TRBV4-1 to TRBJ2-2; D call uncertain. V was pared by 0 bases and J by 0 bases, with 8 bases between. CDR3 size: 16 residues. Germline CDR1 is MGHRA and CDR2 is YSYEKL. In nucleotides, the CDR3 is TGCGCCAGCAGCCAAGATGTGCTCGCGAACACCGGGGAGCTGTTTTTT. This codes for CASSQDVLANTGELFF.

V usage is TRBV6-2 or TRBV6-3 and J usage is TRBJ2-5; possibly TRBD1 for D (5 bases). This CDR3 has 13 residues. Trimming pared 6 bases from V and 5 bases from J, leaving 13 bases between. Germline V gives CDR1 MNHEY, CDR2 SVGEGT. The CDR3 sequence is CASSRDSSETQYF. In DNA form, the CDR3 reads TGTGCCAGCAGCCGCGACAGTTCGGAGACCCAGTACTTC.

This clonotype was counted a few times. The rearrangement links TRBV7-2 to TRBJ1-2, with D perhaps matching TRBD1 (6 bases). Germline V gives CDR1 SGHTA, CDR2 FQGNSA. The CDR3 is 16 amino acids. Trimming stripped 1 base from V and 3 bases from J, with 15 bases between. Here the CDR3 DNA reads TGTGCCAGCAGCTTAGTTCTGGCACAGGGTGACTATGGCTACACCTTC. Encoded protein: CASSLVLAQGDYGYTF.

The CDR3 protein is CSARDLVVGFTDTQYF. Written as DNA, the CDR3 is TGCAGTGCTAGAGATCTTGTGGTTGGATTCACAGATACGCAGTATTTT. The chain has TRBV20-1 and TRBJ2-3; D gene uncertain. Germline V gives CDR1 DFQATT, CDR2 SNEGSKA (reference sequence). The CDR3 loop spans 16 amino acids. The germline V and J ends were trimmed by 0 bases and 2 bases, with 15 bases remaining between them.

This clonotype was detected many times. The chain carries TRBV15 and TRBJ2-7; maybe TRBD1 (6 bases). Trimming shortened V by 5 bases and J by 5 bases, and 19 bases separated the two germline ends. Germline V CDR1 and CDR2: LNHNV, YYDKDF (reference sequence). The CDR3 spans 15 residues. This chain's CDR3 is CATSASWTDLNEQYV. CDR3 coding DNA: TGTGCCACCAGCGCCAGCTGGACAGATCTGAACGAGCAGTACGTC.

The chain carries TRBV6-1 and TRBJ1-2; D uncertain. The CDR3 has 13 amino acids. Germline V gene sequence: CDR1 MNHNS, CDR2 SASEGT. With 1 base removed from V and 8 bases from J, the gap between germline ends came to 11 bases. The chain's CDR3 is CASSEVRREGYTF. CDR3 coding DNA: TGTGCCAGCAGTGAAGTGAGACGGGAAGGCTACACCTTC.

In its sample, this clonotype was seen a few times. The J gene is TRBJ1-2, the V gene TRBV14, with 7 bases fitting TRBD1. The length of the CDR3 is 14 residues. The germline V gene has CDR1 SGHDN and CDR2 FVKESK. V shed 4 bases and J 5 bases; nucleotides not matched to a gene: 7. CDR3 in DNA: TGTGCCAGCAGCCCGTACGACAGGGATTATGGCTACACCTTC. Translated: CASSPYDRDYGYTF.

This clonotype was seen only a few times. CDR3 DNA sequence: TGTGCCAGCAGCCCATCAGGGTCCCGCCTCTATGGCTACACCTTC. It is translated as CASSPSGSRLYGYTF. V is TRBV12-3 or TRBV12-4 and J is TRBJ1-2; a weak D match, TRBD1 (5 bases). The CDR3 is 15 residues long. V was clipped by 6 bases and J by 4 bases, with 18 bases between them.

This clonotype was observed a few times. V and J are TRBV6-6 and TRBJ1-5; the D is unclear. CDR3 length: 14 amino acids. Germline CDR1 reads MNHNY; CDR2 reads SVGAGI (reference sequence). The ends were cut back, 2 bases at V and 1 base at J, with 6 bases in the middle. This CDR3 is CASSYDFSNQPQHF. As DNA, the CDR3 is TGTGCCAGCAGTTACGACTTCAGCAATCAGCCCCAGCATTTT.

The CDR3 region has the DNA TGTGCCAGCAGTGAATCTATCATCACTGAAGCTTTCTTT. Protein product: CASSESIITEAFF. The genes are TRBV25-1 and TRBJ1-1, with D hard to call. Germline assignment: CDR1 MGHDK and CDR2 SYGVNS. The CDR3 has 13 amino acids. The ends were cut back, 1 base at V and 4 bases at J, with 7 bases in the middle.

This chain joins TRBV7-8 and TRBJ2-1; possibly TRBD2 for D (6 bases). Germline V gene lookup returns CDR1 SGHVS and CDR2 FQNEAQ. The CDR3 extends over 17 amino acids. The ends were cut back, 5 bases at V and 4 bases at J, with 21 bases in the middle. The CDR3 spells CASSVPVGLARYNEQFF. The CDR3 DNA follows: TGTGCCAGCAGCGTGCCGGTTGGGCTAGCGCGGTACAATGAGCAGTTCTTC.

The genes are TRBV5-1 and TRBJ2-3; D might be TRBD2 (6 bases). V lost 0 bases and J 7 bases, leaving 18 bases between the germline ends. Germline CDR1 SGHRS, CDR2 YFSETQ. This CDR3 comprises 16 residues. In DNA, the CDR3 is TGCGCCAGCAGCTTGGAAGCCACAAGGAGGGTAAATACGCAGTATTTT. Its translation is CASSLEATRRVNTQYF.

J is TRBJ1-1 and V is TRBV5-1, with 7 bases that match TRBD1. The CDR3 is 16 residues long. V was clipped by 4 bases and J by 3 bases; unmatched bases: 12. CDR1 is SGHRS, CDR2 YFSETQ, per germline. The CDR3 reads CASSPTGLQRYTEAFF. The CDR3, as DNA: TGCGCCAGCAGCCCGACAGGGCTCCAGAGGTACACTGAAGCTTTCTTT.

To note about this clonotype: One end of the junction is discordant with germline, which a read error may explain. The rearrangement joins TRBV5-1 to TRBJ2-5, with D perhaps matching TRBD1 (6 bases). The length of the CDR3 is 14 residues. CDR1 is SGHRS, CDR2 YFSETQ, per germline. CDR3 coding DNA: TGCGCCAGCAGCCCGAACAGGGTAGGAGAGACCCAGCACTTC. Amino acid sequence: CASSPNRVGETQHF.

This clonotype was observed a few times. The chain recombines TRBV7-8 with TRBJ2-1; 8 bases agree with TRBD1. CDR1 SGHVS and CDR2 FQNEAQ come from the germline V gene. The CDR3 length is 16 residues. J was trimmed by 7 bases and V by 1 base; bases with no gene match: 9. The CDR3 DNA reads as TGTGCCAGCAGCTTAGTGACAGGGGCGTTGGCGAATGAGCAGTTCTTC. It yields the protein CASSLVTGALANEQFF.

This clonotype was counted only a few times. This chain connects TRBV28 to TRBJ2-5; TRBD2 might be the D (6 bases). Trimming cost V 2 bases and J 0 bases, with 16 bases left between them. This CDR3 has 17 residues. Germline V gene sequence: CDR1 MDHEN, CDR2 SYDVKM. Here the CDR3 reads CASSLGLGTRYQETQYF. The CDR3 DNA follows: TGTGCCAGCAGTTTAGGACTCGGGACTCGATACCAAGAGACCCAGTACTTC.

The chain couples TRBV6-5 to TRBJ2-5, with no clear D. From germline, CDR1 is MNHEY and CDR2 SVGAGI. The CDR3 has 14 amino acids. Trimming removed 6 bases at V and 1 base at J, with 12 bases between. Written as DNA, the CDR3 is TGTGCCAGCAGGCCCCGCCCCGGCCAAGAGACCCAGTACTTC. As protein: CASRPRPGQETQYF.

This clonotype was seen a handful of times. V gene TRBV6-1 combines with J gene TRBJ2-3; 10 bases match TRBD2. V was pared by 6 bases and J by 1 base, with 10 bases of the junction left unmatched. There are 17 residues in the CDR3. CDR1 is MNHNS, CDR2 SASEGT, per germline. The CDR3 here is CASSEYFTSGGTDTQYF. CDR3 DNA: TGTGCCAGCAGCGAATACTTTACTAGCGGGGGCACAGATACGCAGTATTTT.

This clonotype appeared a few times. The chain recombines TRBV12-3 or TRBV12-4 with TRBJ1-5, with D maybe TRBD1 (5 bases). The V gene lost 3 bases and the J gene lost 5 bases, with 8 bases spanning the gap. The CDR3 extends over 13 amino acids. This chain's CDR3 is CASSFAGYQPQHF. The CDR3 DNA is TGTGCCAGCAGTTTCGCAGGGTATCAGCCCCAGCATTTT.

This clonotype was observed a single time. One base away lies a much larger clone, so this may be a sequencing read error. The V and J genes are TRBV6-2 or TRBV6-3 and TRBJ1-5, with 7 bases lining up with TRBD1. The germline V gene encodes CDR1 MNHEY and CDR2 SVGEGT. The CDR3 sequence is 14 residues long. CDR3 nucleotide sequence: TGTGCCAGCAGTTACTTCCAGACAAGGGGGCCCCGGCATTTT. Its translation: CASSYFQTRGPRHF.